This T cell receptor (beta chain) was sequenced in a study of blood T cell repertoires in COVID-19. Across the whole study: COVID-19 samples, acute and convalescent, were from the United States, Italy and Spain.

The germline CDR1 and CDR2 sequences are SGHDT and YYEEEE. Trimming removed 4 bases at V and 0 bases at J, with 14 bases between. The CDR3 loop spans 15 amino acids. Clones were read by immunoSEQ multiplex PCR, and TCRdb kept only the in-frame ones, dropping some. The sample lists approximately 340,000 clones, around four fifths occurring once. This clone is a singleton in its sample. Sequenced input: peripheral blood. This chain connects TRBV5-6 to TRBJ2-7; possibly TRBD2 for D (5 bases). The sequence derives from a young man with active or convalescent COVID-19. In DNA form, the CDR3 reads TGTGCCAGCAGCGAACCCAGCGGCAGCTCCTACGAGCAGTACTTC. Its translation: CASSEPSGSSYEQYF.